The present entry profiles one T cell receptor (beta chain) with its context. The record originates from a study of T cell responses to AZD1222 COVID-19 vaccine. The overall study: The analysis combined second doses at about 4 or about 12 weeks.

The CDR3 runs to 14 residues. The germline V gene has CDR1 SGHNT and CDR2 YYREEE (reference sequence). The V gene end was trimmed by 4 bases and the J gene end by 1 base; junction bases not matched to a gene: 3. Clones were sequenced by immunoSEQ multiplex PCR, and TCRdb holds only the in-frame ones, with some missing. The data hold roughly 100,000 clones, with around 80% observed a single time. This chain links TRBV5-4 with TRBJ2-3; TRBD1 matches 7 bases. The input for sequencing was peripheral blood, taken on day 0 of AZD1222 vaccination. This receptor was taken from an adult in good health. The CDR3 DNA follows: TGTGCCAGCAGCCGAGACAGGGGCACAGATACGCAGTATTTT. Its protein product is CASSRDRGTDTQYF.